The 6 T cell receptor beta chains given below trace back to one sample, sequenced in a study of cytomegalovirus exposure and HLA in healthy donors. The method was immunoSEQ multiplex PCR; TCRdb's version includes in-frame clones alone and lacks a portion of them. The sample has 220,000 or so clones, around nine tenths seen once. Source material: PBMCs. The source is a woman aged 18-29 years in good health and CMV-seronegative.

The J gene is TRBJ1-2, the V gene TRBV19; 7 bases are a match to TRBD1. Per germline, CDR1 LNHDA and CDR2 SQIVND (reference sequence). V was clipped by 7 bases and J by 4 bases; unmatched bases: 3. The CDR3 runs 12 residues. The CDR3 protein is CASTPGGYGYTF. In nucleotides, the CDR3 is TGTGCCAGTACCCCAGGGGGCTATGGCTACACCTTC.

This chain links TRBV5-1 with TRBJ2-5; D uncertain. CDR3 size: 17 residues. Trimming removed 1 base from V and 1 base from J, with 17 bases in between. Germline CDR1 is SGHRS and CDR2 is YFSETQ. The CDR3 DNA follows: TGCGCCAGCAGCTTGAAAAGGAGTCACCTCTTCCAAGAGACCCAGTACTTC. It translates to CASSLKRSHLFQETQYF.

The chain links TRBV7-9 to TRBJ2-7; 9 bases fit TRBD1. CDR3 length: 14 residues. In germline, CDR1 is SEHNR, CDR2 FQNEAQ (reference sequence). V shed 8 bases and J 1 base; nucleotides not matched to a gene: 6. The CDR3 loop is CASGGQGLSYEQYF. CDR3 coding DNA: TGTGCCAGCGGCGGACAGGGGCTTTCCTACGAGCAGTACTTC.

This rearrangement joins TRBV11-3 to TRBJ2-1, with D possibly matching TRBD1 (5 bases). Germline lookup yields CDR1 SGHNT and CDR2 YENEEA. This CDR3 is built from 17 residues. The ends were cut back, 1 base at V and 6 bases at J, with 19 bases in the middle. The CDR3 bases are TGTGCCAGCAGCTTAGTAGGGAACCAAGGGGCCGCCAATGAGCAGTTCTTC. Its translation: CASSLVGNQGAANEQFF.

This clone was seen just once. At one end the junction does not follow the germline gene, possibly because of a read error. The CDR3 bases are TGCGCCAGCCGCCAATTCGGGCGGGTCAATGAGCAGTTCTTC. Protein product: CASRQFGRVNEQFF. The V gene is TRBV4-1, the J gene TRBJ2-1, with D perhaps TRBD2 (5 bases). The CDR3 extends over 14 amino acids. CDR1 MGHRA and CDR2 YSYEKL come from the germline V gene.

This chain's CDR3 is CASSPVPNGNTEAFF. Written as DNA, the CDR3 is TGCGCCAGCAGCCCTGTTCCCAACGGTAACACTGAAGCTTTCTTT. The chain has TRBV5-1 and TRBJ1-1; D not certain. This CDR3 region has 15 residues. CDR1 and CDR2 from the germline V gene are SGHRS and YFSETQ. V lost 4 bases to trimming and J lost 2 bases, with 15 bases between them.